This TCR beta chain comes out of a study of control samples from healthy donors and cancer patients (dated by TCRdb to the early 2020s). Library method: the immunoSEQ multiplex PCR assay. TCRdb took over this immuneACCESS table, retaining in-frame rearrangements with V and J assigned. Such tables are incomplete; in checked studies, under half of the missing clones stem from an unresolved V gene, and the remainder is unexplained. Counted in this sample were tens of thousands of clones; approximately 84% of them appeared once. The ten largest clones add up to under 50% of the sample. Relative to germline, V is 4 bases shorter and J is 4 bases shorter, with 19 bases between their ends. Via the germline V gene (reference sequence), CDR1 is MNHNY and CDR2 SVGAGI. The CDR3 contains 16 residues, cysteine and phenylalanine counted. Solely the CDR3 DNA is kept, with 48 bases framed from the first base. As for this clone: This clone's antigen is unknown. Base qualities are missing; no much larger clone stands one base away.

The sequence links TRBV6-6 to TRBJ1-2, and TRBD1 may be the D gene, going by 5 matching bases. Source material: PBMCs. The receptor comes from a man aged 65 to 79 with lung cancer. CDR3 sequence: CASSSAGDGSPYGYTF. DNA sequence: TGTGCCAGCAGTTCCGCCGGGGACGGGAGTCCCTATGGCTACACCTTC.